This T cell receptor beta chain is drawn from a study of cytomegalovirus exposure and HLA in healthy donors. As for the study in general: Early released data comprised about 84 million unique TCRs from HLA-typed donors.

Primers for the PCR totalled 60 Vbeta and 13 Jbeta. Sequencing was performed with immunoSEQ multiplex PCR; in TCRdb, only in-frame clones are kept and a portion is missing. Of roughly 98,000 clones in the sample, roughly 74% were seen once. The CDR3 is 15 residues long. Unmatched junction bases numbered 11, after V lost 7 bases and J lost 5 bases. The germline V gene has CDR1 SNHLY and CDR2 FYNNEI. Regarding this clone: Its antigen is still unknown.

Notes on the study in general: Segments of the TCR beta V type were, in most cases, productive about 87% or about 30% of the time in an earlier analysis. Equally common other TCR beta chains were less clonally expanded than HLA-associated ones, a later analysis found. Because they were indistinguishable, some V segments, including TRBV6-2 and TRBV6-3, were excluded.

This TCR came from a female donor in good health and CMV-seropositive. The sample taken for sequencing was PBMCs. The V gene is TRBV2, the J gene TRBJ2-5; 9 nucleotides line up with TRBD1. CDR3 in amino acids: CASKTPGQGGETQYF. CDR3 DNA sequence: TGTGCCAGCAAAACCCCGGGACAGGGTGGGGAGACCCAGTACTTC.